The subject of this entry is one T cell receptor beta chain. The sample originates from a study of blood T cell repertoires in COVID-19. As for the study in general: The cDNA or gDNA used as material had been derived from T cells, B-cell-depleted T cells, or PBMCs.

The CDR3 spans 15 residues. The V gene end was trimmed by 1 base and the J gene end by 6 bases; junction bases not matched to a gene: 6. Germline V CDR1 and CDR2: SGHTA, FQGTGA. In the original analysis: Cell counts per sample came from amplifying reference gene primers. Profiling relied on immunoSEQ multiplex PCR, and the TCRdb table lists in-frame clones only, not all of them. The V and J calls and clone size are taken from that table; D and trimming were inferred from the DNA. Of 200,000 to 250,000 clones listed, approximately 87% are singletons. Sequenced: peripheral blood. V is TRBV7-3 and J is TRBJ1-2; 9 nucleotides agree with TRBD1. The origin of this receptor is a woman between 50 and 59 years old with acute or convalescent COVID-19. In nucleotides, the CDR3 is TGTGCCAGCAGCTTAATCGGGACAGGGAACAATGGCTACACCTTC. Translated: CASSLIGTGNNGYTF.